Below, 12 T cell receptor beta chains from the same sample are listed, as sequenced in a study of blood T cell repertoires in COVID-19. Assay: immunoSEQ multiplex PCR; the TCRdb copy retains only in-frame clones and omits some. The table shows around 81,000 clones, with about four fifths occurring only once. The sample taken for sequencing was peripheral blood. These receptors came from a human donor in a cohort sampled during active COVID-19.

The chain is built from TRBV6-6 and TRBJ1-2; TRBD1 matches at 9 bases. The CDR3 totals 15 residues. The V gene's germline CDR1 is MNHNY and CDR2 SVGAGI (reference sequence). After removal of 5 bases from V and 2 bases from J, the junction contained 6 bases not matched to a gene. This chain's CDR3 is CASSIGTGINYGYTF. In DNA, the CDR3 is TGTGCCAGCAGTATAGGGACAGGGATCAACTATGGCTACACCTTC.

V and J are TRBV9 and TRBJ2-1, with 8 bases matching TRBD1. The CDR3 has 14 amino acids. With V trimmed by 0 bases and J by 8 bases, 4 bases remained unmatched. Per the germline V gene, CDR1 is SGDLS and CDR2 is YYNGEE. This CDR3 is CASSVAQGADEQFF. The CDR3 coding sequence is TGTGCCAGCAGCGTAGCGCAGGGGGCAGATGAGCAGTTCTTC.

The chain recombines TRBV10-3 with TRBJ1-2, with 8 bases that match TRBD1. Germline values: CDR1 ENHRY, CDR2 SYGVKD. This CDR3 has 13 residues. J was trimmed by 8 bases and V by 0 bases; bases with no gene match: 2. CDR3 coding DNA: TGTGCCATCAGTGAGTCGACAGGGGTAGGCTACACCTTC. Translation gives CAISESTGVGYTF.

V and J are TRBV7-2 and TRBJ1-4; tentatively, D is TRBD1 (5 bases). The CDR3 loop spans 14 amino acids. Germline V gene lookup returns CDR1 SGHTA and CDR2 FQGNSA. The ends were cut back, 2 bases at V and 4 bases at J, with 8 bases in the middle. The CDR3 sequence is CASSLSRDNEKLFF. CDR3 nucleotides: TGTGCCAGCAGCTTAAGCAGGGATAATGAAAAACTGTTTTTT. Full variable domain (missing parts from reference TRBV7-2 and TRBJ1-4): GAGVSQSPSNKVTEKGKDVELRCDPISGHTALYWYRQSLGQGLEFLIYFQGNSAPDKSGLPSDRFSAERTGGSVSTLTIQRTQQEDSAVYLCASSLSRDNEKLFFGSGTQLSVL.

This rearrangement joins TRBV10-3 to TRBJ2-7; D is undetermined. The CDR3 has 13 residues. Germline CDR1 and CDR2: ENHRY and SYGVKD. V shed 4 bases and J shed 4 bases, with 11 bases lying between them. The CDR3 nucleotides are TGTGCCATCAGTGGTCGGGTAGGTTACGAGCAGTACTTC. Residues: CAISGRVGYEQYF.

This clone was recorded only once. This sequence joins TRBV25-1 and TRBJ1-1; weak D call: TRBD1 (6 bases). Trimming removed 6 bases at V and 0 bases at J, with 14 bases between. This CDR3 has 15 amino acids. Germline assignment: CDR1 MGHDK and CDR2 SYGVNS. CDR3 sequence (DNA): TGTGCCAGCAGCCAGCAGGGGACCATGAACACTGAAGCTTTCTTT. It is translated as CASSQQGTMNTEAFF.

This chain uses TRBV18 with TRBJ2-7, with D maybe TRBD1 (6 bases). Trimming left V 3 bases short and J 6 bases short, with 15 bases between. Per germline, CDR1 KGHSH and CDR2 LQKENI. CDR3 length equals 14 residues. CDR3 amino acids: CASSPGTPRVEQYF. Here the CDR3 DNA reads TGTGCCAGCTCACCCGGGACACCGAGAGTCGAGCAGTACTTC.

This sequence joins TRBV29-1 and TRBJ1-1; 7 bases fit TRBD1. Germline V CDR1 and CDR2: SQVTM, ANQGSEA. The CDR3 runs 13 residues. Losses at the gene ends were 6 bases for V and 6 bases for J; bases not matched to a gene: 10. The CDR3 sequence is CSVSPGGSAEAFF. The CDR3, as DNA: TGCAGCGTGTCCCCAGGGGGTAGCGCTGAAGCTTTCTTT.

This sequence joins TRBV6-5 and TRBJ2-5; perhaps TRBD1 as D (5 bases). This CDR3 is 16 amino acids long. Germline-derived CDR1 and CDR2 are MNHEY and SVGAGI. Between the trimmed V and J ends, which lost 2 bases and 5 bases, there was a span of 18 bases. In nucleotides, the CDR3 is TGTGCCAGCAGTTACCAGGGATTTGGTCGTACGGAGACCCAGTACTTC. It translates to CASSYQGFGRTETQYF.

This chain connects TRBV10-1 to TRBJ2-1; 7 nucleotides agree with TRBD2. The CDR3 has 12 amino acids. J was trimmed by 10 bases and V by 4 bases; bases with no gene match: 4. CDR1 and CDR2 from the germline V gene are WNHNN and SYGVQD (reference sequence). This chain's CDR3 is CASSGPGGEQFF. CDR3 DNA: TGCGCCAGCAGTGGCCCGGGGGGAGAGCAGTTCTTC.

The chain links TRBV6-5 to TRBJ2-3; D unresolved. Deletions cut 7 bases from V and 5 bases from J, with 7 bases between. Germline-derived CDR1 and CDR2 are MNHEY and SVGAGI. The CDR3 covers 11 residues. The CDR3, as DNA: TGTGCCAGCACCTGGAGAGATACGCAGTATTTT. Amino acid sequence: CASTWRDTQYF.

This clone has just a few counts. The CDR3 DNA reads as TGTGCCTGGAGCCTCGAAGGGGGAAGGGATGGCTACACCTTC. It codes for CAWSLEGGRDGYTF. V and J are TRBV30 and TRBJ1-2; D possibly corresponds to TRBD1 (6 bases). The CDR3 loop spans 14 amino acids. Per the germline V gene, CDR1 is GTSNPN and CDR2 is SVGIG (reference sequence). V gave up 3 bases and J gave up 6 bases, with 17 bases separating them.